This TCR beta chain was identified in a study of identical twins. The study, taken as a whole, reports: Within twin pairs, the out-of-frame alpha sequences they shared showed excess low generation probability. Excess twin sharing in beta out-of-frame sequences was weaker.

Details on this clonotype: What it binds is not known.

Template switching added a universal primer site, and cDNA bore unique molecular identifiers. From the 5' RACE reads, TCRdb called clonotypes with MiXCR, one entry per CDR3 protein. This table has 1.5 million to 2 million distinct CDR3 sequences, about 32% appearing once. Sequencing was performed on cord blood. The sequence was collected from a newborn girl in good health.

For the CDR3, the DNA is TGTGCCAGCAGTTTGGCAGGCAGGGTCGAAAAACTGTTTTTT. Translated, it gives CASSLAGRVEKLFF. The rearrangement joins TRBV12-3 or TRBV12-4 to TRBJ1-4; TRBD1 might be the D (5 bases). V was trimmed by 3 bases and J by 8 bases, leaving 13 bases between them. This CDR3 comprises 14 residues.